This T cell receptor (beta chain) stems from a study of blood T cell repertoires in COVID-19. Some clones are missing from TCRdb's copy, which holds only in-frame ones; the method was immunoSEQ multiplex PCR. The sample lists over 45,000 clones; approximately 91% were seen once. J lost 5 bases, V lost 5 bases, and 8 bases had no gene match. The CDR3 sequence is 15 residues long. Germline values: CDR1 MNHEY, CDR2 SVGAGI. Sequencing used peripheral blood. The chain links TRBV6-5 to TRBJ2-1; 8 bases map to TRBD1. The sequence came from a woman aged 55-69 years with active or convalescent COVID-19. CDR3 amino acids: CASSPRQGIDNEQFF. The CDR3 region has the DNA TGTGCCAGCAGTCCCCGACAGGGGATAGACAATGAGCAGTTCTTC.